What follows are 20 T cell receptor beta chains derived from one specimen sequenced in a study of shared clonotypes between healthy human individuals. Clones were read by immunoSEQ multiplex PCR, and TCRdb kept only the in-frame ones, dropping some. The data contain a few hundred thousand clones, about 74% of them singletons. Sequenced input: PBMCs. The source is a woman aged 40 to 50 in good health. Some clones in this sample may be carry-over from other donors' samples.

The V gene is TRBV12-5, the J gene TRBJ2-2, with a weak D call TRBD2 (5 bases). Between the trimmed V and J ends, which lost 0 bases and 6 bases, there was a span of 14 bases. The CDR3 is 16 amino acids. CDR1 is LGHNT, CDR2 FRNRAP, per germline. The CDR3 region is CASGLVLEMRPGELFF. The DNA for the CDR3 is TGTGCTAGTGGTTTGGTACTAGAGATGCGGCCCGGGGAGCTGTTTTTT.

The CDR3 protein is CASSPNPGQSSGNTIYF. CDR3 DNA: TGCGCCAGCAGCCCCAACCCGGGACAAAGCTCTGGAAACACCATATATTTT. J is TRBJ1-3 and V is TRBV4-1; a weak D match, TRBD1 (6 bases). Deletions cut 4 bases from V and 0 bases from J, with 16 bases between. This CDR3 region has 17 residues. CDR1 MGHRA and CDR2 YSYEKL come from the germline V gene.

In its sample, this clone was seen a few times. This chain links TRBV19 with TRBJ2-1; D uncertain. The V gene lost 6 bases and the J gene lost 0 bases, with 12 bases spanning the gap. Germline V gene sequence: CDR1 LNHDA, CDR2 SQIVND (reference sequence). This CDR3 has 15 residues. This CDR3 is CASSDPGSSYNEQFF. The CDR3 nucleotides read TGTGCCAGTAGCGACCCGGGCAGCTCCTACAATGAGCAGTTCTTC.

On this clone itself: This CDR3 is also generated by other DNA sequences in the sample. For the CDR3, the DNA is TGCGCCAGCAGCCTCGCCGGGACTCCTCAAGAGACCCAGTACTTC. Translated: CASSLAGTPQETQYF. The chain joins TRBV5-1 to TRBJ2-5; tentatively, D is TRBD2 (6 bases). The germline V and J ends were trimmed by 4 bases and 2 bases, with 15 bases remaining between them. In germline, CDR1 is SGHRS, CDR2 YFSETQ. The CDR3 totals 15 residues.

This clone was counted only a few times. This is likely an artifact of a read error, given a far larger clone one base away. The V call is TRBV5-8, the J call TRBJ2-2, with 10 bases fitting TRBD1. The length of the CDR3 is 15 residues. V was clipped by 1 base and J by 9 bases; unmatched bases: 6. CDR1 is SGHTS, CDR2 YDEGEE, per germline. The CDR3 nucleotides are TGTGCCAGCAGCTTGTCGGGGACAGGGGAACGGGAGCTGTTTTTT. As protein: CASSLSGTGERELFF.

The chain has TRBV11-2 and TRBJ2-1; a possible D gene is TRBD2 (6 bases). CDR3 size: 14 residues. Trimming removed 2 bases at V and 2 bases at J, with 7 bases between. Germline V CDR1 and CDR2: SGHAT, FQNNGV. The CDR3 DNA follows: TGTGCCAGCAGCTTATGGGGGGCCTACAATGAGCAGTTCTTC. Protein: CASSLWGAYNEQFF.

Here the CDR3 reads CASSFKGDYGYTF. The CDR3 DNA sequence: TGTGCCAGCAGCTTCAAGGGAGACTATGGCTACACCTTC. The chain links TRBV13 to TRBJ1-2; no clear D gene. Per germline, CDR1 PRHDT and CDR2 FYEKMQ (reference sequence). Between the trimmed V and J ends, which lost 3 bases and 3 bases, there was a span of 8 bases. The CDR3 spans 13 residues. Full variable domain (outside the CDR3, taken from reference TRBV13 and TRBJ1-2): AAGVIQSPRHLIKEKRETATLKCYPIPRHDTVYWYQQGPGQDPQFLISFYEKMQSDKGSIPDRFSAQQFSDYHSELNMSSLELGDSALYFCASSFKGDYGYTFGSGTRLTVV.

This clone was observed a single time. The genes are TRBV7-6 and TRBJ2-5, with TRBD2 as a possible D gene (5 bases). V gave up 0 bases and J gave up 11 bases, with 13 bases separating them. This CDR3 region has 13 residues. CDR1 is SGHVS, CDR2 FNYEAQ, per germline. CDR3: CASSLALSGEQYF. The CDR3, as DNA: TGTGCCAGCAGCTTAGCTCTAAGTGGGGAGCAGTACTTC.

This chain connects TRBV5-4 to TRBJ1-4, with a tentative D call TRBD1 (5 bases). V shed 0 bases and J shed 3 bases, with 12 bases lying between them. This CDR3 is 16 amino acids long. In germline, CDR1 is SGHNT, CDR2 YYREEE (reference sequence). The CDR3 loop reads CASSLGAGQANEKLFF. Here the CDR3 DNA reads TGTGCCAGCAGCTTGGGGGCGGGGCAAGCTAATGAAAAACTGTTTTTT.

The genes are TRBV7-9 and TRBJ1-2, with D possibly matching TRBD1 (6 bases). Trimming pared 5 bases from V and 4 bases from J, leaving 8 bases between. The germline CDR1 and CDR2 sequences are SEHNR and FQNEAQ (reference sequence). CDR3 size: 12 residues. CDR3 loop: CASSAGAYGYTF. In DNA form, the CDR3 reads TGTGCCAGCAGCGCAGGGGCCTATGGCTACACCTTC.

Of note for this clone: This likely stems from a read error, as it lies one base from a far larger clone. The genes are TRBV30 and TRBJ2-7; 8 bases map to TRBD2. The CDR3 loop spans 15 amino acids. Germline V lookup: CDR1 GTSNPN, CDR2 SVGIG (reference sequence). DNA of the CDR3: TGTGCCCGGAGTCCACCTTCTAGCGGGTCCTACGAGCAGTACTTC. Translated: CARSPPSSGSYEQYF.

About this clone itself: A far larger clone is just one base off, so this is likely a read error. No conserved phenylalanine or tryptophan is present at the end of the CDR3, so a read error is the likely explanation. The chain has TRBV11-2 and TRBJ2-7; 8 nucleotides match TRBD2. This CDR3 contains 15 residues. Trimming at V came to 1 base and at J to 3 bases, leaving 5 bases not matched to a gene. Germline V CDR1 and CDR2: SGHAT, FQNNGV. The CDR3 DNA follows: TGTGCCAGCAGCTTAGCCGTAGCGGGGATCTACGAGCAGTACCTC. Its protein product is CASSLAVAGIYEQYL.

With regard to this clone: This likely traces to a read error, being one base from a far larger clone. This CDR3 is also generated by other DNA sequences in the sample. This chain joins TRBV29-1 and TRBJ2-3; the match to TRBD2 covers 11 bases. CDR1 and CDR2 from the germline V gene are SQVTM and ANQGSEA. The CDR3 covers 14 residues. The CDR3 coding sequence is TGTAGCGTTCAAACTAGCGGGAGCTCAGATACGCAGTATTTT. It yields the protein CSVQTSGSSDTQYF.

As to this clone: A far larger clone differs by one base, so this is likely a read error. Other DNA sequences of this sample code for an identical CDR3. V is TRBV4-3 and J is TRBJ1-2; D is unresolved. V was trimmed by 0 bases and J by 4 bases, leaving 12 bases between them. The CDR3 contains 15 residues. Per the germline V gene, CDR1 is LGHNA and CDR2 is YSLEER. The CDR3 sequence: CASSQDRARFYGYTF. In DNA, the CDR3 is TGCGCCAGCAGCCAAGACCGAGCAAGGTTCTATGGCTACACCTTC.

CDR3 sequence (DNA): TGCGCCAGCAGCTTGGGGGGGAGCCCCCCTAGCACAGATACGCAGTATTTT. Amino acids: CASSLGGSPPSTDTQYF. The J gene is TRBJ2-3, the V gene TRBV5-1; possibly TRBD1 or TRBD2 for D (5 bases each). V shed 0 bases and J shed 0 bases, with 14 bases lying between them. Germline CDR1 and CDR2: SGHRS and YFSETQ. The CDR3 runs 17 residues.

The chain carries TRBV5-6 and TRBJ2-2, with D hard to call. V lost 2 bases and J 7 bases, leaving 3 bases between the germline ends. Per germline, CDR1 SGHDT and CDR2 YYEEEE. This CDR3 has 11 residues. The CDR3 DNA sequence: TGTGCCAGCAGCTTCGTCGGGGAGCTGTTTTTT. It is translated as CASSFVGELFF.

This clone was observed once. The chain couples TRBV7-2 to TRBJ1-1; 9 bases match TRBD1. After removal of 7 bases from V and 4 bases from J, the junction contained 16 bases not matched to a gene. The CDR3 loop spans 17 amino acids. Germline CDR1 SGHTA, CDR2 FQGNSA. Here the CDR3 DNA reads TGTGCCAGCACCCCCGGGACAGGGCGTCAAGGGGGCACTGAAGCTTTCTTT. Translated, it gives CASTPGTGRQGGTEAFF.

With respect to this clone: Compared with germline, one end of the junction differs, possibly owing to a read error. The chain joins TRBV7-8 to TRBJ1-5; 7 bases fit TRBD1. CDR1 SGHVS and CDR2 FQNEAQ come from the germline V gene. The CDR3 has 18 amino acids. CDR3 sequence reads: CASSSRQGRNRSYQPQHF. The CDR3 DNA follows: TGTGCCAGCAGCTCCCGACAGGGACGGAACCGTAGCTATCAGCCCCAGCATTTT. The whole variable domain, filled in from reference TRBV7-8 and TRBJ1-5, reads GAGVSQSPRYKVAKRGQDVALRCDPISGHVSLFWYQQALGQGPEFLTYFQNEAQLDKSGLPSDRFFAERPEGSVSTLKIQRTQQEDSAVYLCASSSRQGRNRSYQPQHFGDGTRLSIL.

The CDR3 DNA reads as TGTGCCAGCAGCCCCCTTAGCGGACTTAGCTCCTACAATGAGCAGTTCTTC. It codes for CASSPLSGLSSYNEQFF. J is TRBJ2-1 and V is TRBV7-6, with TRBD2 as a possible D gene (6 bases). V lost 5 bases, J lost 0 bases, and 17 bases lay in between. Germline CDR1 reads SGHVS; CDR2 reads FNYEAQ. The CDR3 contains 17 residues.

The chain carries TRBV5-1 and TRBJ2-2, with D unresolved. Germline V gene sequence: CDR1 SGHRS, CDR2 YFSETQ. The V end was cut by 4 bases, the J end by 5 bases, with 6 bases between. The CDR3 length is 12 residues. The CDR3 DNA follows: TGCGCCAGCAGCGCCCATACCGGGGAGCTGTTTTTT. Residues: CASSAHTGELFF.